This TCR beta chain was observed in a study of response to subunit inactivated influenza vaccine. This clonotype was seen many times. Each CDR3 protein gets one entry after TCRdb re-called the RT-PCR reads with MiXCR. The repertoire has hundreds of thousands of distinct CDR3 sequences, around 11% of them found once; the top ten carry roughly 10%. CDR1 and CDR2 (germline): SGHVS, FNYEAQ. The trim removed 0 bases at V and 8 bases at J, leaving 4 bases unmatched. This CDR3 has 14 amino acids. The receptor was isolated from a man in his fifties who received an inactivated influenza vaccine. V gene TRBV7-6 combines with J gene TRBJ2-1, with 7 bases lining up with TRBD2. This specimen was PBMCs from blood, taken on the day of vaccination. This chain's CDR3 is CASSLAVSGHEQFF. DNA of the CDR3: TGTGCCAGCAGCTTAGCCGTTAGCGGGCATGAGCAGTTCTTC.